Described below is a single TCR beta chain sequence and its context. The CDR3 totals 14 residues. Per the germline V gene, CDR1 is GTSNPN and CDR2 is SVGIG (reference sequence). The V and J ends lost 0 bases and 2 bases, in that order; junction bases with no gene match: 3. The data derive from a study of technical replicates of blood from four donors. Sequencing used immunoSEQ multiplex PCR; TCRdb keeps in-frame clones, though not all of them. In the table there are tens of thousands of clones, about 96% of which are singletons. The TCR originated in a human donor in good health. V usage is TRBV30 and J usage is TRBJ2-7; 8 positions agree with TRBD1. Sequencing was done on a sample of T cells isolated from PBMCs. The CDR3 loop reads CAWSVDRGTYEQYF. DNA of the CDR3: TGTGCCTGGAGTGTAGACAGGGGAACCTACGAGCAGTACTTC.